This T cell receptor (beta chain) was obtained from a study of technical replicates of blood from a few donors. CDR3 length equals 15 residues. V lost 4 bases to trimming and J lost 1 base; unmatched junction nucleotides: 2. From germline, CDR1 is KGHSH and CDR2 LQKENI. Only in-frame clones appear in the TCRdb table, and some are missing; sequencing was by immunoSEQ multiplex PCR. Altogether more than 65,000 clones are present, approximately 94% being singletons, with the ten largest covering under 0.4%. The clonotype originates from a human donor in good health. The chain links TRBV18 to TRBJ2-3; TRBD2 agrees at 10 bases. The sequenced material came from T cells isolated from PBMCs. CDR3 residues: CASSLGTSGTDTQYF. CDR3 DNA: TGTGCCAGCTCACTGGGGACTAGCGGCACAGATACGCAGTATTTT.